This TCR beta chain originates from a study of CD8 T cells in ankylosing spondylitis. Study-level findings and limits: Disease-associated clones were CD8+ and fairly uncommon in peripheral blood. In reactive arthritis synovial fluid and blood, some motif variants had been reported before. Within ankylosing spondylitis blood, a TCR beta motif made up of eight highly homologous variants appeared to be characteristic. The study looked at matched synovial fluid samples from ankylosing spondylitis patients. Disease-linked clones were reported to be significantly enriched there.

MiXCR, applied by TCRdb to the 5' RACE reads, yields one record per CDR3 protein. The sample carries 25,000 to 35,000 distinct CDR3 sequences, about 5.6% recorded once. CDR3 length: 13 residues. J gave up 7 bases and V 0 bases, and 4 bases lay outside the gene matches. Germline lookup yields CDR1 SGDLS and CDR2 YYNGEE. The table lists this clonotype with a few counts. Its antigen remains unidentified. The sequencing input was blood, either unsorted or a sorted T cell fraction (not recorded which). The sequence was obtained from a female donor with ankylosing spondylitis or in good health (not recorded which). This chain connects TRBV9 to TRBJ2-7; 7 bases are a match to TRBD2. CDR3 in DNA: TGTGCCAGCAGCGTAGCTACCGGGAGGGAGCAGTACTTC. Protein sequence: CASSVATGREQYF.